One sample yielded the 10 T cell receptor beta chains listed below, sequenced in a study of blood T cell repertoires in COVID-19. Libraries were prepared by immunoSEQ multiplex PCR; TCRdb keeps only in-frame clonotypes and omits some of them. The sample contains over 60,000 clones, 70% to 90% of which appear only once. The source material was peripheral blood. The receptors stem from a man in his 70s with acute or convalescent COVID-19.

The chain carries TRBV6-5 and TRBJ1-2; TRBD1 matches 12 bases. The CDR3 is 14 amino acids. V was pared by 6 bases and J by 2 bases, with 1 base of the junction left unmatched. The germline V gene encodes CDR1 MNHEY and CDR2 SVGAGI. CDR3 nucleotide sequence: TGTGCCAGCAGGGGACAGGGGGCGAACTATGGCTACACCTTC. Translating it yields CASRGQGANYGYTF.

This clone was picked up one time. The rearrangement uses TRBV4-1 and TRBJ2-5, with 10 positions matching TRBD2. The CDR3 totals 16 residues. With V trimmed by 4 bases and J by 2 bases, 7 bases remained unmatched. CDR1 MGHRA and CDR2 YSYEKL come from the germline V gene. In DNA, the CDR3 is TGCGCCAGCAGCCCCGGGTCACTAGCGGGGCAAGAGACCCAGTACTTC. Encoded protein: CASSPGSLAGQETQYF.

The chain uses TRBV2 and TRBJ1-3; 9 bases map to TRBD1. The CDR3 is 15 amino acids. Losses at the gene ends were 5 bases for V and 4 bases for J; bases not matched to a gene: 6. Germline lookup yields CDR1 SNHLY and CDR2 FYNNEI. The CDR3 nucleotides are TGTGCCAGCAGTCAACAGGGGGCAGGGGGAAACACCATATATTTT. Translation gives CASSQQGAGGNTIYF. Full variable domain (outside the CDR3, taken from reference TRBV2 and TRBJ1-3): EPEVTQTPSHQVTQMGQEVILRCVPISNHLYFYWYRQILGQKVEFLVSFYNNEISEKSEIFDDQFSVERPDGSNFTLKIRSTKLEDSAMYFCASSQQGAGGNTIYFGEGSWLTVV.

J is TRBJ2-1 and V is TRBV11-3; 9 bases are shared with TRBD2. V was clipped by 4 bases and J by 9 bases; unmatched bases: 10. The CDR3 is made up of 15 amino acids. The germline V gene has CDR1 SGHNT and CDR2 YENEEA. Here the CDR3 reads CASSSGPSGKVEQFF. In nucleotides, the CDR3 is TGTGCCAGCAGCTCCGGTCCTAGCGGGAAAGTTGAGCAGTTCTTC.

V is TRBV7-3 and J is TRBJ2-5; D gene ambiguous. Trimming took off 2 bases at V and 4 bases at J, with 8 bases between the two ends. Germline CDR1 and CDR2: SGHTA and FQGTGA. There are 13 residues in the CDR3. The CDR3 DNA sequence: TGTGCCAGCAGCTTATCGGGTTCAGAGACCCAGTACTTC. Its translation: CASSLSGSETQYF.

This chain joins TRBV28 and TRBJ1-5; TRBD1 aligns across 7 bases. The CDR3 runs 17 residues. V lost 6 bases to trimming and J lost 0 bases; unmatched junction nucleotides: 11. The germline gives CDR1 MDHEN, CDR2 SYDVKM. The CDR3 region is CASSRQGGGYSNQPQHF. CDR3 in DNA: TGTGCCAGCAGCCGACAGGGCGGGGGGTATAGCAATCAGCCCCAGCATTTT.

The genes are TRBV19 and TRBJ1-2; D remains unclear. V shed 6 bases and J shed 2 bases, with 10 bases lying between them. Per germline, CDR1 LNHDA and CDR2 SQIVND (reference sequence). CDR3 size: 13 residues. CDR3 in amino acids: CASRSQANYGYTF. CDR3 nucleotide sequence: TGTGCCAGTAGGAGCCAGGCAAACTATGGCTACACCTTC.

The CDR3 sequence is CASSAKGLAGVKNEQFF. Written as DNA, the CDR3 is TGTGCCAGCAGTGCAAAGGGACTAGCGGGAGTTAAAAATGAGCAGTTCTTC. The rearrangement links TRBV6-1 to TRBJ2-1; 14 nucleotides line up with TRBD2. CDR1 MNHNS and CDR2 SASEGT come from the germline V gene. CDR3 length: 17 residues. V shed 4 bases and J 7 bases; nucleotides not matched to a gene: 9.

The rearrangement links TRBV9 to TRBJ2-4, with D possibly TRBD1 on 6 matching bases. This CDR3 comprises 16 residues. Germline V CDR1 and CDR2: SGDLS, YYNGEE. Trimming removed 4 bases from V and 0 bases from J, with 14 bases in between. The CDR3 reads CASSPRQALAKNIQYF. The DNA for the CDR3 is TGTGCCAGCAGCCCCCGACAGGCGCTAGCCAAAAACATTCAGTACTTC.

The chain combines TRBV19 with TRBJ2-3; 7 nucleotides line up with TRBD2. CDR1 is LNHDA, CDR2 SQIVND, per germline (reference sequence). This CDR3 is 17 amino acids long. The V segment lost 5 bases and the J segment 1 base; nucleotides outside the gene matches: 12. CDR3 DNA: TGTGCCAGTAGTGTGGAGGGAGGGTCTGGGGGCACAGATACGCAGTATTTT. Translation: CASSVEGGSGGTDTQYF.